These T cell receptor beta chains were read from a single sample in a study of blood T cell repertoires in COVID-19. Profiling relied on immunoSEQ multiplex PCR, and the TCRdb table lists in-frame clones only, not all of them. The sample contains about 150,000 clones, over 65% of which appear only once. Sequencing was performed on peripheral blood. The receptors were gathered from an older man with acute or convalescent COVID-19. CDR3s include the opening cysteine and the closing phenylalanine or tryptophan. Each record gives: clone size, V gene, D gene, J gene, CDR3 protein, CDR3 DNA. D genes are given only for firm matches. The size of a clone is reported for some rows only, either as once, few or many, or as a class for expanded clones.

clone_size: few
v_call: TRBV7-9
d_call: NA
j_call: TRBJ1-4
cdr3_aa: CASTSKGGTTNEKLFF
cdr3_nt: TGTGCCAGCACCTCAAAGGGGGGGACAACTAATGAAAAACTGTTTTTT

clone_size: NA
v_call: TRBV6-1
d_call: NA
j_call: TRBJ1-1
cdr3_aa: CASSEYARNKLNTEAFF
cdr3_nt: TGTGCCAGCAGTGAATACGCACGTAACAAGTTGAACACTGAAGCTTTCTTT

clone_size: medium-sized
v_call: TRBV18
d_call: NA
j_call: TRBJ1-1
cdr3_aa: CASSRGAGTEAFF
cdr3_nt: TGTGCCAGCTCTCGTGGGGCAGGCACTGAAGCTTTCTTT

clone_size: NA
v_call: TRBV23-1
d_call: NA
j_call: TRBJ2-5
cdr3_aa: CASSQKEGEETQYF
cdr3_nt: TGCGCCAGCAGTCAGAAGGAAGGAGAAGAGACCCAGTACTTC

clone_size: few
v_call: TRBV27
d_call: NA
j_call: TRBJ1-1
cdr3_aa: CASSLRGTEAFF
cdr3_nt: TGTGCCAGCAGTTTAAGGGGCACTGAAGCTTTCTTT

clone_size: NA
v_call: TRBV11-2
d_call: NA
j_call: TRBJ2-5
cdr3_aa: CASSGTYQETQYF
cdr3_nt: TGTGCCAGCAGCGGGACTTACCAAGAGACCCAGTACTTC

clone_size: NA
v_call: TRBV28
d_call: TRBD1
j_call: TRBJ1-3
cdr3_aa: CASSPGGFANGNTIYF
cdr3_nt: TGTGCCAGCAGTCCAGGGGGGTTCGCTAATGGAAACACCATATATTTT

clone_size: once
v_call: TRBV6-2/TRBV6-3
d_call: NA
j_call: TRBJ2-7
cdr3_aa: CASSYSTYEQYF
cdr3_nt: TGTGCCAGCAGTTACTCCACCTACGAGCAGTACTTC

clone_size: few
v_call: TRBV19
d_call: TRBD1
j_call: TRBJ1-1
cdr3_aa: CASTRTGNTEAFF
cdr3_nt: TGTGCCAGTACCAGGACAGGCAACACTGAAGCTTTCTTT

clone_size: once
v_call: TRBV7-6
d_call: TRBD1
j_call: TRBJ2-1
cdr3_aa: CASSPRNRGWEQFF
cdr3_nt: TGTGCCAGCAGCCCTAGAAACAGGGGATGGGAGCAGTTCTTC

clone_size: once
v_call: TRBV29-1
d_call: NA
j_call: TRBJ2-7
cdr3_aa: CSVVAGKYEQYF
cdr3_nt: TGCAGCGTTGTTGCAGGCAAGTACGAGCAGTACTTC

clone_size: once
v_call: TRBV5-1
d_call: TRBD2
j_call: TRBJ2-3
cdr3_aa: CASSSTSAGTDTQYF
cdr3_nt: TGCGCCAGCAGCTCTACTAGCGCTGGCACAGATACGCAGTATTTT

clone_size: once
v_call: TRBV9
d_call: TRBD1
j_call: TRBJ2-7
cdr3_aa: CASSPSDARGSRSYEQYF
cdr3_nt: TGTGCCAGCAGCCCCTCGGATGCCAGGGGGTCAAGGTCCTACGAGCAGTACTTC

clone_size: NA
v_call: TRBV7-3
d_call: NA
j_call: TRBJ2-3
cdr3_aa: CASSRTPGATDTQYF
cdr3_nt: TGTGCCAGCAGCCGAACCCCAGGGGCCACAGATACGCAGTATTTT

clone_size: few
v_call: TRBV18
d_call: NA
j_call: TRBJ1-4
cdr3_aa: CASSPPGDGEKLFF
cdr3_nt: TGTGCCAGCTCACCGCCAGGGGATGGTGAAAAACTGTTTTTT

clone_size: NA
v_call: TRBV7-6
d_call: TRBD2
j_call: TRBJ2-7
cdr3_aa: CASSLGGGAADEQYF
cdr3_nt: TGTGCCAGCAGCTTAGGCGGGGGGGCCGCCGACGAGCAGTACTTC

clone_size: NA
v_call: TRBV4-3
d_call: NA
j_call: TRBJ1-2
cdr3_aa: CASSLNRDYGYTF
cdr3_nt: TGCGCCAGCAGCCTAAACAGGGACTATGGCTACACCTTC

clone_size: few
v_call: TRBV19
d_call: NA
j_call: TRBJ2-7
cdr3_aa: CASSIGGRPDYEQYF
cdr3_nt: TGTGCCAGTAGTATTGGTGGGCGCCCGGACTACGAGCAGTACTTC

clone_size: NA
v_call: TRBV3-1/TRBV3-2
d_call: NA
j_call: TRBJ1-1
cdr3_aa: CASSQEGGTEAFF
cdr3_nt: TGTGCCAGCAGCCAAGAGGGGGGCACTGAAGCTTTCTTT

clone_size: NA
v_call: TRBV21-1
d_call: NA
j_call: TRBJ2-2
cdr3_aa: CASSPDSYGDTGELFF
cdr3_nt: TGTGCCAGCAGCCCGGACAGCTATGGGGACACCGGGGAGCTGTTTTTT

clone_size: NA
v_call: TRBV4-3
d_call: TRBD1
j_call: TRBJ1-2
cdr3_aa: CASSHSTGGKGYTF
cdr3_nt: TGCGCCAGCAGCCATTCCACAGGGGGCAAGGGCTACACCTTC

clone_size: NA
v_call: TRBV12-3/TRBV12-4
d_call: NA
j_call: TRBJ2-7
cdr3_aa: CASSHGQFYEQYF
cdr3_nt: TGTGCCAGCAGTCACGGACAGTTCTACGAGCAGTACTTC

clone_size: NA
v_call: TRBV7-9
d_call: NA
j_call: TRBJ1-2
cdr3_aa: CASSLTGYGYTF
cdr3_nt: TGTGCCAGCAGCCTTACAGGGTATGGCTACACCTTC

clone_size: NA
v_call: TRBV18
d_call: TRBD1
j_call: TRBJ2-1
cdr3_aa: CASRPGQGYEQFF
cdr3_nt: TGTGCCAGCCGACCGGGACAGGGCTATGAGCAGTTCTTC

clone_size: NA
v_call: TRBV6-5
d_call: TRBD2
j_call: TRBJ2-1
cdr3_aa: CASRAPGLGINEQFF
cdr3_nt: TGTGCCAGCAGAGCCCCGGGACTAGGTATCAATGAGCAGTTCTTC

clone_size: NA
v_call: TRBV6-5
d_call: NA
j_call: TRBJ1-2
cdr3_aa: CASRADNYGYTF
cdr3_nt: TGTGCCAGCAGGGCAGATAACTATGGCTACACCTTC

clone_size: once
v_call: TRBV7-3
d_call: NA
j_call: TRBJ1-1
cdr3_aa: CASSLGGSGYTEAFF
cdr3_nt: TGTGCCAGCAGCTTAGGGGGGTCCGGGTACACTGAAGCTTTCTTT

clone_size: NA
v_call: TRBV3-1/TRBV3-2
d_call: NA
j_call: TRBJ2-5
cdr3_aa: CASSHGKGAWETQYF
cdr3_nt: TGTGCCAGCAGCCACGGAAAAGGGGCCTGGGAGACCCAGTACTTC

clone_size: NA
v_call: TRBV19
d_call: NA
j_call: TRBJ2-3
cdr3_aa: CATSWQASTDTQYF
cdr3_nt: TGTGCCACCTCATGGCAGGCTAGCACAGATACGCAGTATTTT

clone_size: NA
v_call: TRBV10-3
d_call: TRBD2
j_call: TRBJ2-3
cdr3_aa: CAIRASGGNTQYF
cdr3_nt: TGTGCCATCAGGGCGAGCGGGGGGAATACGCAGTATTTT

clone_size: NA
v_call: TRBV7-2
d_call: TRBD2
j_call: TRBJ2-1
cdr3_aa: CASRRGGYYNEQFF
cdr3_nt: TGTGCCTCTAGGAGGGGAGGGTACTACAATGAGCAGTTCTTC

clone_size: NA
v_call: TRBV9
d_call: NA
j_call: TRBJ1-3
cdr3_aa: CASSASRRGANSGNTIYF
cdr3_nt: TGTGCCAGCAGCGCCTCCCGGCGTGGGGCTAACTCTGGAAACACCATATATTTT

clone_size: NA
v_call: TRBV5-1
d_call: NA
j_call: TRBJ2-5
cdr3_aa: CASSSAGWETQYF
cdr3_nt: TGCGCCAGCAGCTCGGCGGGCTGGGAGACCCAGTACTTC

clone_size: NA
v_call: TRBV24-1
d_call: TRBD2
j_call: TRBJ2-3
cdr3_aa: CATSDQRGLRGDTQYF
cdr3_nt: TGTGCCACCAGCGATCAGCGGGGACTTCGGGGTGATACGCAGTATTTT

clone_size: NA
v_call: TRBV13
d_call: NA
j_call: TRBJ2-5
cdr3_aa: CASHRVGETQYF
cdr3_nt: TGTGCCAGCCACAGGGTGGGGGAGACCCAGTACTTC

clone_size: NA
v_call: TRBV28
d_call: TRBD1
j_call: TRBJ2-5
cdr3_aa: CASSSPGTGQETQYF
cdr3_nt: TGTGCCAGCAGTTCCCCTGGGACAGGCCAAGAGACCCAGTACTTC

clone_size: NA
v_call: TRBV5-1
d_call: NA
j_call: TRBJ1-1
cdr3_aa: CASSPYMNTEAFF
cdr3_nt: TGCGCCAGCAGCCCTTATATGAACACTGAAGCTTTCTTT

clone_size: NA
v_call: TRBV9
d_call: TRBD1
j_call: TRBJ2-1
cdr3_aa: CASSVVRGTGGTEQFF
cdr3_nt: TGTGCCAGCAGCGTAGTAAGGGGGACAGGGGGCACTGAGCAGTTCTTC

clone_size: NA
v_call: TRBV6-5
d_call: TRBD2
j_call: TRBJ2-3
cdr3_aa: CATWTGGHTDTQYF
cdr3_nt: TGTGCCACCTGGACGGGGGGGCATACAGATACGCAGTATTTT

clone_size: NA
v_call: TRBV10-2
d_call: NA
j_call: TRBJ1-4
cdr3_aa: CATKSVLENEKLFF
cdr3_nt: TGCGCCACGAAGTCCGTTCTAGAGAATGAAAAACTGTTTTTT

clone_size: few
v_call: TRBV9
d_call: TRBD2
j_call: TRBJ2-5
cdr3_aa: CASSVDRGGKETQYF
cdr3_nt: TGTGCCAGCAGCGTAGACCGCGGGGGGAAAGAGACCCAGTACTTC

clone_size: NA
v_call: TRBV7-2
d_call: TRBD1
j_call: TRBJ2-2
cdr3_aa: CASSSRWDRATGELFF
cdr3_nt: TGTGCCAGCAGCTCTAGATGGGACAGGGCCACCGGGGAGCTGTTTTTT

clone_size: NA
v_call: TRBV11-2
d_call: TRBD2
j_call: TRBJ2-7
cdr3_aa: CASSLEFRSGGATGSYEQYF
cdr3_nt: TGTGCCAGCAGCTTAGAGTTTAGGAGCGGGGGGGCAACTGGCTCCTACGAGCAGTACTTC

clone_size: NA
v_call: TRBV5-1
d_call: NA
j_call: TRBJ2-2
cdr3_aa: CASTQQGRDTGELFF
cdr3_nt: TGCGCCAGCACTCAACAGGGTAGGGACACCGGGGAGCTGTTTTTT

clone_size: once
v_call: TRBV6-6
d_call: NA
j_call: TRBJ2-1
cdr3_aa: CASSYSRRRLENEQFF
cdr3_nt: TGTGCCAGCAGTTACTCGAGACGGAGGCTGGAGAATGAGCAGTTCTTC

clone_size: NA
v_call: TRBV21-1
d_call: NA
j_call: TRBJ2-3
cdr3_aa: CASRPDSMDTQYF
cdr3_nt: TGTGCCAGCAGACCCGACTCAATGGATACGCAGTATTTT

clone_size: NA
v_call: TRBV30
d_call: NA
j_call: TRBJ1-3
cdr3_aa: CAWKMGSSGNTIYF
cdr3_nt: TGTGCCTGGAAGATGGGGAGCTCTGGAAACACCATATATTTT

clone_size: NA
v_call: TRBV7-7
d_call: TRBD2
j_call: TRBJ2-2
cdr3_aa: CASSFREAGGTGELFF
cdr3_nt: TGTGCCAGCAGCTTCAGGGAGGCGGGGGGCACCGGGGAGCTGTTTTTT

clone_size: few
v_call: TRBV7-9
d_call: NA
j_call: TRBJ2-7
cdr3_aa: CASSLGTYEQYF
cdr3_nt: TGTGCCAGCAGCTTAGGGACTTACGAGCAGTACTTC

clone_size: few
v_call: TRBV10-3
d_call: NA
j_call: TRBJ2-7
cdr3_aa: CAITGESSYEQYF
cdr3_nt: TGTGCCATCACAGGGGAAAGCTCCTACGAGCAGTACTTC

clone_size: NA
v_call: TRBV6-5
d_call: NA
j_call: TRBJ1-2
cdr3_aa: CASSYADSPYGYTF
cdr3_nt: TGTGCCAGCAGTTATGCGGACAGCCCCTATGGCTACACCTTC

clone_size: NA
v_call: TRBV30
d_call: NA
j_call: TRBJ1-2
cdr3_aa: CAWRPRAGGEGGYTF
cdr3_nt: TGTGCCTGGAGGCCGAGAGCTGGGGGGGAGGGCGGCTACACCTTC

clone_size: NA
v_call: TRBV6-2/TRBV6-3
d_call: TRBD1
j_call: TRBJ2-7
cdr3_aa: CASSSTGNSYEQYF
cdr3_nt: TGTGCCAGCAGTTCGACAGGGAACTCCTACGAGCAGTACTTC

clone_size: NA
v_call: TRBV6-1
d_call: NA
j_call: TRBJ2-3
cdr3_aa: CASSEGNPSWSSTQYF
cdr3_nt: TGTGCCAGCAGTGAAGGGAACCCGAGTTGGAGTTCTACGCAGTATTTT